The source of this T cell receptor beta chain is a study of Graves' ophthalmopathy and Graves' hyperthyroidism. Overall study results and limits: Sensitivity of approximately 70% and specificity of less than 85% were achieved by the model that predicted ophthalmopathy progression.

Symptoms, serum thyroxine and TRAb, thyroid ultrasound, and orbital computed tomography formed the diagnostic basis. PBMCs were obtained from about 9.5 ml of fresh peripheral blood. As for this clonotype: Its antigen remains unknown.

Amplification of the TCR beta CDR3 regions used RNA transcripts (as template). A first-round RT-PCR used HTBI primers, followed by a second-round multiplex PCR. MiXCR, applied by TCRdb to the multiplex PCR reads, yields one record per CDR3 protein. The sample contains under 350,000 distinct CDR3 sequences, 15% to 20% of which appear only once. Germline V gives CDR1 SEHNR, CDR2 FQNEAQ (reference sequence). The CDR3 runs 13 residues. V shed 5 bases and J shed 7 bases, with 15 bases lying between them. The source of this sequence is an adult man with Graves' ophthalmopathy. Sequencing used peripheral blood. The rearrangement uses TRBV7-9 and TRBJ2-7; D could derive from TRBD1 or TRBD2 (5 bases each). For the CDR3, the DNA is TGTGCCAGCAGCCCACCCGGGGCGAGAGAGCAGTACTTC. It yields the protein CASSPPGAREQYF.